This T cell receptor (beta chain) was recorded in a study of Tregs in tolerant kidney transplant recipients. This table comes from immunoSEQ multiplex PCR, and its TCRdb copy is limited to in-frame clones, with some not included. Of some 90,000 clones in the sample, around nine tenths are singletons; the top ten hold roughly 4.3%. This TCR came from a human donor in good health. Sample: CD8+ T cells from blood.

CDR3 amino acids: CASSLQGMNTGELFF. The CDR3 coding sequence is TGTGCCAGCAGTCTACAGGGAATGAACACCGGGGAGCTGTTTTTT. V is TRBV9 and J is TRBJ2-2, with D perhaps matching TRBD1 (6 bases). The germline V gene encodes CDR1 SGDLS and CDR2 YYNGEE. Trimming took 5 bases from V and 1 from J, leaving 12 bases between them. This CDR3 is 15 amino acids long.